Each of the 14 T cell receptor beta chains below was sequenced from the same sample in a study of blood T cell repertoires in COVID-19. Repertoires were generated with immunoSEQ multiplex PCR, while TCRdb's copy carries only in-frame clones and drops some. In the table there are about 110,000 clones, about four fifths of which are singletons. The specimen sequenced was peripheral blood. The source is a woman between 65 and 79 years old with acute or convalescent COVID-19.

V gene TRBV10-2 combines with J gene TRBJ1-3, with TRBD1 as a possible D gene (5 bases). Germline lookup yields CDR1 WSHSY and CDR2 SAAADI. The V end was cut by 6 bases, the J end by 5 bases, with 11 bases between. The CDR3 sequence is 13 residues long. CDR3 sequence: CASSPTDRNTIYF. CDR3 nucleotides: TGCGCCAGCAGCCCGACAGATCGAAACACCATATATTTT.

This rearrangement joins TRBV29-1 to TRBJ1-6; D is uncertain. This CDR3 is 14 amino acids long. Germline V lookup: CDR1 SQVTM, CDR2 ANQGSEA. V was pared by 7 bases and J by 8 bases, with 18 bases between. CDR3 sequence: CSARELEGDSPLHF. The DNA of the CDR3 is TGCAGCGCCCGCGAGTTAGAGGGAGATTCACCCCTCCACTTT.

This sequence joins TRBV4-3 and TRBJ2-5, with D unclear. Germline V gene data show CDR1 as LGHNA and CDR2 as YSLEER. Trimming took 0 bases from V and 5 from J, leaving 10 bases between them. This CDR3 has 14 amino acids. CDR3 sequence reads: CASSQDWRAETQYF. CDR3 nucleotides: TGCGCCAGCAGCCAAGACTGGCGAGCGGAGACCCAGTACTTC.

This clone appeared a single time. The chain is built from TRBV6-2 or TRBV6-3 and TRBJ2-1; TRBD1 matches 10 bases. This CDR3 spans 16 amino acids. V shed 0 bases, J shed 3 bases, and the junction held 2 bases outside the gene matches. CDR1 is MNHEY, CDR2 SVGEGT, per germline. CDR3 amino acids: CASSYSGQGRYNEQFF. CDR3 nucleotides: TGTGCCAGCAGTTACTCGGGACAGGGGCGCTACAATGAGCAGTTCTTC.

This chain connects TRBV10-1 to TRBJ2-6; D possibly corresponds to TRBD2 (6 bases). The CDR3 contains 17 residues. Trimming shortened V by 5 bases and J by 0 bases, and 14 bases separated the two germline ends. Germline V gene sequence: CDR1 WNHNN, CDR2 SYGVQD (reference sequence). CDR3 in DNA: TGCGCCAGCAGTTCCGGGACTTCGAGCTCTGGGGCCAACGTCCTGACTTTC. Amino acids: CASSSGTSSSGANVLTF.

The chain couples TRBV27 to TRBJ2-7, with D possibly TRBD1 on 6 matching bases. The V gene's germline CDR1 is MNHEY and CDR2 SMNVEV (reference sequence). The V gene lost 5 bases and the J gene lost 2 bases, with 13 bases spanning the gap. CDR3 length equals 14 residues. In DNA, the CDR3 is TGTGCCAGCAGTCTCCGGACAGCCCCCTACGAGCAGTACTTC. It is translated as CASSLRTAPYEQYF.

The chain combines TRBV20-1 with TRBJ1-1; possibly TRBD1 for D (6 bases). Per the germline V gene, CDR1 is DFQATT and CDR2 is SNEGSKA (reference sequence). Trimming stripped 5 bases from V and 7 bases from J, with 11 bases between. The CDR3 has 11 amino acids. The CDR3 DNA is TGCAGTGCTGGCCGGACAGTTGAAGCTTTCTTT. Encoded protein: CSAGRTVEAFF.

The chain couples TRBV3-1 (or the pseudogene TRBV3-2) to TRBJ1-1; D is possibly TRBD1 (5 bases). The CDR3 runs to 14 residues. In germline, CDR1 is LGHDT, CDR2 YNNKEL (reference sequence). V was cut by 6 bases and J by 0 bases, with 11 bases left in between. Here the CDR3 DNA reads TGTGCCAGCAGACAACAGGATCTGAACACTGAAGCTTTCTTT. It codes for CASRQQDLNTEAFF.

The rearrangement links TRBV11-2 to TRBJ2-5; the match to TRBD1 covers 8 bases. Germline V gene sequence: CDR1 SGHAT, CDR2 FQNNGV. The CDR3 runs 14 residues. The trim removed 4 bases at V and 5 bases at J, leaving 6 bases unmatched. CDR3 residues: CASSWRRQGETQYF. The CDR3 bases are TGTGCCAGCAGCTGGAGGAGACAGGGGGAGACCCAGTACTTC.

V gene TRBV23-1 combines with J gene TRBJ2-7, with D possibly matching TRBD2 (6 bases). TRBV23-1 carries the ORF label, with uncertain function. Trimming removed 0 bases at V and 1 base at J, with 19 bases between. The CDR3 has 18 residues. CDR3 loop: CASSQSHGGRGGSYEQYF. The CDR3 region has the DNA TGCGCCAGCAGTCAATCCCATGGAGGGCGGGGAGGATCCTACGAGCAGTACTTC.

The chain has TRBV9 and TRBJ2-5; a weak D match, TRBD1 (8 bases). The CDR3 has 15 residues. Trimming shortened V by 4 bases and J by 4 bases, and 17 bases separated the two germline ends. Germline V gene data show CDR1 as SGDLS and CDR2 as YYNGEE. The CDR3 sequence: CASSTGGTGRETQYF. Here the CDR3 DNA reads TGTGCCAGCAGCACCGGGGGGACAGGAAGAGAGACCCAGTACTTC.

The chain recombines TRBV29-1 with TRBJ2-1, with D perhaps matching TRBD1 (5 bases). V gave up 8 bases and J gave up 0 bases, with 17 bases separating them. CDR1 and CDR2 (germline): SQVTM, ANQGSEA. The CDR3 is 15 amino acids. CDR3 coding DNA: TGCAGCTCCCAAGAATACGACAGCTCCTACAATGAGCAGTTCTTC. As protein: CSSQEYDSSYNEQFF.

This clone was found once. The CDR3 DNA is TGTGCCAGCACGGGACAGGGGGCGGATAGCGAAAAACTGTTTTTT. Protein: CASTGQGADSEKLFF. V usage is TRBV2 and J usage is TRBJ1-4; TRBD1 aligns across 12 bases. Germline V gene data show CDR1 as SNHLY and CDR2 as FYNNEI. There are 15 residues in the CDR3. V was pared by 7 bases and J by 8 bases, with 8 bases of the junction left unmatched. Looking up the rest from reference TRBV2 and TRBJ1-4 gives the full variable domain: EPEVTQTPSHQVTQMGQEVILRCVPISNHLYFYWYRQILGQKVEFLVSFYNNEISEKSEIFDDQFSVERPDGSNFTLKIRSTKLEDSAMYFCASTGQGADSEKLFFGSGTQLSVL.

The J gene is TRBJ1-1, the V gene TRBV29-1; 11 bases align to TRBD1. Germline V gives CDR1 SQVTM, CDR2 ANQGSEA. V was pared by 2 bases and J by 1 base, with 6 bases of the junction left unmatched. There are 16 residues in the CDR3. Here the CDR3 reads CSVEKWDRGSNTEAFF. The DNA for the CDR3 is TGCAGCGTTGAAAAGTGGGACAGGGGGTCGAACACTGAAGCTTTCTTT.